This T cell receptor beta chain appears in the sequencing data of a study of siplizumab effects on memory and regulatory T cells. Notes on the study in general: Naive-or-memory phenotypes were unassignable for roughly 80-97% of proliferating CD4+ or CD8+ clones. A small minority of alloreactive clones were mapped to unstimulated subsets.

As concerns this clone: Its cognate antigen is unknown.

Germline CDR1 reads SGHRS; CDR2 reads YFSETQ. The V end was cut by 0 bases, the J end by 2 bases, with 6 bases between. This CDR3 has 13 residues. TCRdb keeps only in-frame clones here, not all; method: immunoSEQ multiplex PCR. The sample lists more than 85,000 clones; roughly nine tenths were seen once. The TCR originated in a human donor in good health. Sequenced sample: Tregs sorted from blood. The V gene is TRBV5-1, the J gene TRBJ2-7, with D uncertain. The CDR3 coding sequence is TGCGCCAGCAGCTTGGACCACACCTACGAGCAGTACTTC. Amino acid sequence: CASSLDHTYEQYF.